One and the same sample provided the 25 T cell receptor beta chains below, sequenced in a study of CD8 T cells in Susac syndrome. Random hexamers were used to reverse transcribe about 0.5 to 1 ug of RNA. TCRdb called the immunoSEQ multiplex PCR reads again in MiXCR, with one record for every CDR3 protein. Among 200,000 to 250,000 distinct CDR3 sequences listed, 94% were seen once. Material for sequencing was CD4+ T cells from PBMCs. The receptors were gathered from a human donor with Susac syndrome.

The chain combines TRBV12-3 or TRBV12-4 with TRBJ1-4; D call uncertain. This CDR3 contains 13 residues. The V end was cut by 1 base, the J end by 6 bases, with 6 bases between. CDR3 DNA sequence: TGTGCCAGCAGTTTAGGGATTGATGAAAAACTGTTTTTT. This sequence encodes CASSLGIDEKLFF.

This rearrangement joins TRBV30 to TRBJ2-1, with 7 bases fitting TRBD1. The CDR3 loop spans 13 amino acids. Trimming took 0 bases from V and 11 from J; bases not matched to a gene: 7. From germline, CDR1 is GTSNPN and CDR2 SVGIG (reference sequence). The CDR3 coding sequence is TGTGCCTGGAGTGTACGAGGGGGCAGCCAGCAGTTCTTC. It specifies CAWSVRGGSQQFF.

The chain employs TRBV6-5 and TRBJ1-5; the match to TRBD1 covers 7 bases. V lost 4 bases to trimming and J lost 4 bases; unmatched junction nucleotides: 4. CDR3 length: 14 residues. Germline assignment: CDR1 MNHEY and CDR2 SVGAGI. CDR3 DNA sequence: TGTGCCAGCAGTTCCCGGACAGGAAATCAGCCCCAGCATTTT. This translates into CASSSRTGNQPQHF.

V gene TRBV30 combines with J gene TRBJ2-1, with TRBD2 identical over 10 bases. Germline loops: CDR1 GTSNPN, CDR2 SVGIG (reference sequence). CDR3 length equals 13 residues. The V segment lost 2 bases and the J segment 15 bases; nucleotides outside the gene matches: 10. The CDR3, as DNA: TGTGCCTGGAGTACCCCCGGACTAGCGGATCTGTTCTTC. This sequence encodes CAWSTPGLADLFF.

The table lists this clonotype with a count of one. The chain has TRBV20-1 and TRBJ2-7, with D possibly matching TRBD1 (5 bases). V was shortened by 6 bases and J by 7 bases, with 13 bases between the two germline ends. This CDR3 spans 11 amino acids. Germline V lookup: CDR1 DFQATT, CDR2 SNEGSKA (reference sequence). The CDR3 DNA follows: TGCAGTGCCCCATTGGGGCTTGAGCAGTACTTC. Translated: CSAPLGLEQYF.

This clonotype was observed once. This rearrangement joins TRBV9 to TRBJ1-2; 8 nucleotides match TRBD1. The CDR3 runs 15 residues. Germline CDR1 is SGDLS and CDR2 is YYNGEE. The V segment lost 4 bases and the J segment 4 bases; nucleotides outside the gene matches: 9. CDR3 protein: CASSLQGALSYGYTF. The CDR3 nucleotides are TGTGCCAGCAGCTTGCAGGGGGCACTCTCCTATGGCTACACCTTC.

V is TRBV30 and J is TRBJ1-1; possible D gene TRBD1, 5 bases. Germline CDR1 is GTSNPN and CDR2 is SVGIG (reference sequence). V was cut by 0 bases and J by 7 bases, with 21 bases left in between. The CDR3 has 16 residues. This CDR3 is CAWSVFRLGARDEAFF. CDR3 bases: TGTGCCTGGAGTGTATTTCGACTAGGGGCGCGGGATGAAGCTTTCTTT.

The chain's CDR3 is CAWRVAMNTEAFF. CDR3 DNA sequence: TGTGCCTGGAGGGTAGCCATGAACACTGAAGCTTTCTTT. The gene calls are TRBV30 and TRBJ1-1, with D hard to call. The CDR3 is 13 amino acids. CDR1 and CDR2 from the germline V gene are GTSNPN and SVGIG (reference sequence). V was trimmed by 3 bases and J by 0 bases, leaving 8 bases between them.

The V gene is TRBV9, the J gene TRBJ1-6; TRBD1 matches at 7 bases. With V trimmed by 3 bases and J by 5 bases, 17 bases remained unmatched. The V gene's germline CDR1 is SGDLS and CDR2 YYNGEE. This CDR3 is built from 19 residues. CDR3 amino acids: CASSAHSTTGLRDNSPLHF. DNA of the CDR3: TGTGCCAGCAGCGCCCACTCTACGACAGGGCTAAGGGATAATTCACCCCTCCACTTT.

For the CDR3, the DNA is TGTGCCATCAGTGGTTCGGGGACGGAGTCCTACGAGCAGTACTTC. Encoded protein: CAISGSGTESYEQYF. The rearrangement joins TRBV10-3 to TRBJ2-7, with D possibly being TRBD1 or TRBD2 (5 bases each). Per germline, CDR1 ENHRY and CDR2 SYGVKD. V shed 4 bases and J shed 1 base, with 14 bases lying between them. This CDR3 has 15 amino acids.

The V and J genes are TRBV2 and TRBJ2-2, with D tentatively TRBD2 (6 bases). The CDR3 contains 14 residues. Trimming cost V 7 bases and J 7 bases, with 16 bases left between them. Germline CDR1 reads SNHLY; CDR2 reads FYNNEI. This chain's CDR3 is CASTRDVESGELFF. CDR3 DNA: TGTGCCAGCACGCGGGACGTTGAGAGCGGGGAGCTGTTTTTT.

The chain joins TRBV9 to TRBJ2-1; D remains unclear. V lost 4 bases, J lost 2 bases, and 10 bases lay in between. The CDR3 spans 14 residues. Germline V CDR1 and CDR2: SGDLS, YYNGEE. As DNA, the CDR3 is TGTGCCAGCAGCAAGGCTCTCACCTACAATGAGCAGTTCTTC. This encodes CASSKALTYNEQFF.

The chain has TRBV5-1 and TRBJ1-2, with a possible D match to TRBD1 (6 bases). This CDR3 is 14 amino acids long. Trimming removed 4 bases at V and 2 bases at J, with 12 bases between. In germline, CDR1 is SGHRS, CDR2 YFSETQ. The CDR3 DNA reads TGCGCCAGCAGCGCCCGGGACAAGAACTATGGCTACACCTTC. This encodes CASSARDKNYGYTF.

CDR3 DNA sequence: TGCAGCGTTGGACAGGGAAGCACAGATACGCAGTATTTT. It is translated as CSVGQGSTDTQYF. J is TRBJ2-3 and V is TRBV29-1; 7 nucleotides align to TRBD1. CDR1 is SQVTM, CDR2 ANQGSEA, per germline. The trim removed 4 bases at V and 0 bases at J, leaving 1 base unmatched. This CDR3 contains 13 residues.

CDR3: CSALRLGQYNSPLHF. The CDR3 DNA sequence: TGCAGTGCTCTTCGGCTGGGACAGTATAATTCACCCCTCCACTTT. The chain combines TRBV20-1 with TRBJ1-6, with 7 positions matching TRBD1. CDR1 is DFQATT and CDR2 is SNEGSKA in the germline V gene (reference sequence). The CDR3 spans 15 residues. V lost 5 bases, J lost 4 bases, and 8 bases stayed unmatched.

This chain links TRBV5-1 with TRBJ2-7; 8 bases line up with TRBD1. The CDR3 is 13 residues long. Trimming cost V 6 bases and J 6 bases; bases outside gene matches: 8. Germline-derived CDR1 and CDR2 are SGHRS and YFSETQ. The CDR3 loop reads CASNQDRASEQYF. DNA for the CDR3: TGCGCCAGCAACCAGGACAGGGCGTCCGAGCAGTACTTC.

This clonotype was detected only once. The chain has TRBV12-3 or TRBV12-4 and TRBJ2-7, with D perhaps matching TRBD1 (6 bases). Deletions cut 1 base from V and 5 bases from J, with 9 bases between. CDR3 length: 13 residues. The DNA of the CDR3 is TGTGCCAGCAGTTTAGACAGGGCGAACGAGCAGTACTTC. This translates into CASSLDRANEQYF.

The CDR3 here is CSVPPPQDSWDTDTQYF. CDR3 DNA: TGCAGCGTCCCCCCACCCCAGGACTCCTGGGACACAGATACGCAGTATTTT. V usage is TRBV29-1 and J usage is TRBJ2-3; a weak D match, TRBD2 (5 bases). This CDR3 is 17 amino acids long. CDR1 SQVTM and CDR2 ANQGSEA come from the germline V gene. The V and J ends lost 6 bases and 2 bases respectively, with 24 bases between them.

This sequence joins TRBV7-3 and TRBJ2-3; D gene uncertain. The V end was cut by 4 bases, the J end by 1 base, with 9 bases between. Looked up from germline, CDR1 is SGHTA and CDR2 is FQGTGA. The length of the CDR3 is 14 residues. The CDR3 loop is CASSSGPRTDTQYF. Written as DNA, the CDR3 is TGTGCCAGCAGCTCGGGCCCTCGCACAGATACGCAGTATTTT.

This clonotype occurred once. The rearrangement joins TRBV28 to TRBJ1-6; D is uncertain. Germline V gives CDR1 MDHEN, CDR2 SYDVKM. The CDR3 consists of 15 residues. V was cut by 8 bases and J by 0 bases, with 11 bases left in between. The CDR3 here is CASAAGSSYNSPLHF. In nucleotides, the CDR3 is TGTGCCAGCGCGGCGGGGAGCTCCTATAATTCACCCCTCCACTTT.

The gene calls are TRBV5-1 and TRBJ1-1, with D uncertain. Trimming removed 0 bases from V and 2 bases from J, with 14 bases in between. The CDR3 has 16 residues. CDR1 and CDR2 (germline): SGHRS, YFSETQ. CDR3 nucleotide sequence: TGCGCCAGCAGCTTGGCCATCGTGGACTTAAACACTGAAGCTTTCTTT. Its protein is CASSLAIVDLNTEAFF.

The J gene is TRBJ2-5, the V gene TRBV29-1, with D perhaps TRBD1 (6 bases). The CDR3 spans 12 residues. Germline CDR1 and CDR2: SQVTM and ANQGSEA. V was trimmed by 8 bases and J by 5 bases, leaving 15 bases between them. Written as DNA, the CDR3 is TGCAGCACCCGACAGGTTTTGGAGACCCAGTACTTC. It translates to CSTRQVLETQYF.

This rearrangement joins TRBV11-2 to TRBJ2-4, with D uncertain. V was cut by 10 bases and J by 1 base, with 14 bases left in between. The CDR3 runs 14 residues. Germline V gives CDR1 SGHAT, CDR2 FQNNGV. The CDR3, as DNA: TGTGCCACCGCCACGTCTCCCGCCAAAAACATTCAGTACTTC. Its translation is CATATSPAKNIQYF.

The chain couples TRBV5-1 to TRBJ1-4; TRBD1 matches 7 bases. The CDR3 has 15 residues. CDR1 is SGHRS, CDR2 YFSETQ, per germline. V was clipped by 4 bases and J by 4 bases; unmatched bases: 7. The CDR3 DNA sequence: TGCGCCAGCAGCCGTAGACGGGACAGTAATGAAAAACTGTTTTTT. Its translation is CASSRRRDSNEKLFF.

The genes are TRBV7-8 and TRBJ2-2; TRBD1 matches 9 bases. V dropped 1 base and J dropped 1; count of bases not matched to a gene: 4. This CDR3 has 17 residues. Germline CDR1 SGHVS, CDR2 FQNEAQ. This CDR3 reads CASSLVGGQGNTGELFF. The DNA of the CDR3 is TGTGCCAGCAGCTTAGTCGGGGGACAGGGGAACACCGGGGAGCTGTTTTTT.